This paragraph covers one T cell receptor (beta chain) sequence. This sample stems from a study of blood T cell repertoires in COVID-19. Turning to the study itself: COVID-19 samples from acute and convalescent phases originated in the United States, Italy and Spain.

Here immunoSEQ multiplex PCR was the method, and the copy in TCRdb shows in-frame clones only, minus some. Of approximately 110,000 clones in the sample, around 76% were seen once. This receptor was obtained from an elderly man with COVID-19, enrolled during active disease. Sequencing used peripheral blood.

CDR3 nucleotides: TGTGCCAGCAGCCAAGGTAGCGGGAGAGGTGAGCAGTTCTTC. It is translated as CASSQGSGRGEQFF. The chain links TRBV9 to TRBJ2-1, with 9 nucleotides matching TRBD2. This CDR3 spans 14 amino acids. Germline-derived CDR1 and CDR2 are SGDLS and YYNGEE. With 4 bases clipped from V and 9 bases from J, the junction kept 8 bases outside the gene matches.